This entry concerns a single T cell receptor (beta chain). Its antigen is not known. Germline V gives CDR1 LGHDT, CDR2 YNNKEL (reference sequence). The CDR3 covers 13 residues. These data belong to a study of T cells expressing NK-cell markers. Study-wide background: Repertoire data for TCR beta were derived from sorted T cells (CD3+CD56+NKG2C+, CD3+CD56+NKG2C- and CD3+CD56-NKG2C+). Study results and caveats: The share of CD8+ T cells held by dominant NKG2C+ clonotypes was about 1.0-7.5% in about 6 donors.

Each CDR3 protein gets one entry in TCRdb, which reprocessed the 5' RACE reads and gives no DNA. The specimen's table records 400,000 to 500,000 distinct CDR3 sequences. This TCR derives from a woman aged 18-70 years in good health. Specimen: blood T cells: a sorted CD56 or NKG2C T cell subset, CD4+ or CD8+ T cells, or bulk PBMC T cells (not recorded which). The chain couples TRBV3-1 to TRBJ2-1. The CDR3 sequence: CASSQYGRAEQFF.